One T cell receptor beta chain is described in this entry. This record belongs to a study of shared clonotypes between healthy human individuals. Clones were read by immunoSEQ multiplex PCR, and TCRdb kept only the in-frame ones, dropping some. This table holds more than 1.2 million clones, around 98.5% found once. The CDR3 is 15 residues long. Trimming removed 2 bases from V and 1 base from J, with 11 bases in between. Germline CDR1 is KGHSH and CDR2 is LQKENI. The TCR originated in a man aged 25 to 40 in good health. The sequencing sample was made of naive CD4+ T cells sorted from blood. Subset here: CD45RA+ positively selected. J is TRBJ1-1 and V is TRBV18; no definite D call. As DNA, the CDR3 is TGTGCCAGCTCACCATTTGACACGCCGAACACTGAAGCTTTCTTT. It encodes CASSPFDTPNTEAFF. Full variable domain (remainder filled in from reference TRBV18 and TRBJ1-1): NAGVMQNPRHLVRRRGQEARLRCSPMKGHSHVYWYRQLPEEGLKFMVYLQKENIIDESGMPKERFSAEFPKEGPSILRIQQVVRGDSAAYFCASSPFDTPNTEAFFGQGTRLTVV.